The rows below give T cell receptor beta chains drawn from one sample of a study of T cell changes during pregnancy in multiple sclerosis. The method was immunoSEQ multiplex PCR; TCRdb's version includes in-frame clones alone and lacks a portion of them. The top ten hold less than 0.4% of the sample, which has around 35,000 clones, 85% to 95% seen once. Material: CD4+ T cells from peripheral blood mononuclear cells, obtained in the second trimester of pregnancy. These receptors all come from a female donor with multiple sclerosis, enrolled in a pregnancy study. Both conserved end residues are trimmed from each CDR3.

cdr3_length: 11
v_call: TRBV7-9
cdr3_aa: ASSKTEAYGYT

cdr3_length: 12
v_call: TRBV10-3
cdr3_aa: AITPFDRGTEAF

cdr3_length: 11
v_call: TRBV6-5
cdr3_aa: ASSPRQFYGYT

cdr3_length: 13
v_call: TRBV19
cdr3_aa: ASSGTGTAEDTQY

cdr3_length: 12
v_call: TRBV5-4
cdr3_aa: ASSPGLEAGELF

cdr3_length: 15
v_call: TRBV7-9
cdr3_aa: ASSFPDRLDGANVLT

cdr3_length: 13
v_call: TRBV18
cdr3_aa: ASSPRTGVGTEAF

cdr3_length: 13
v_call: TRBV25-1
cdr3_aa: ASRGQGASNEKLF

cdr3_length: 11
v_call: TRBV9
cdr3_aa: ASRSSPAETQY

cdr3_length: 13
v_call: TRBV2
cdr3_aa: ASSESQGNNQPQH

cdr3_length: 11
v_call: TRBV10-3
cdr3_aa: AISTGQGFEAF